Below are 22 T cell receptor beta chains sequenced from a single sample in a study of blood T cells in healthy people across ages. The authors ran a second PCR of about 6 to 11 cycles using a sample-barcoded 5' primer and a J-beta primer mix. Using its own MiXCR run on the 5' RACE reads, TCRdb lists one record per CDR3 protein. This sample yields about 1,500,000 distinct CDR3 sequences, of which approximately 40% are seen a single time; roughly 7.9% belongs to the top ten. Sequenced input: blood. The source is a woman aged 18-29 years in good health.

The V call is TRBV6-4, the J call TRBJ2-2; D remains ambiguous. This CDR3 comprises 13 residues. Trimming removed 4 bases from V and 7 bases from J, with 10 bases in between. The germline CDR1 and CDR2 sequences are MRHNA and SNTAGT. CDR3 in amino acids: CASSAAPGGELFF. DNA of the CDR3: TGTGCCAGCAGTGCCGCCCCTGGCGGGGAGCTGTTTTTT.

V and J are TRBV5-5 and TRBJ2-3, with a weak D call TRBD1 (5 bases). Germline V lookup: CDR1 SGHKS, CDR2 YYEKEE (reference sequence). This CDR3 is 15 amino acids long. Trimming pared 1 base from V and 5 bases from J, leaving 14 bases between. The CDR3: CASSLSTVSGDTQYF. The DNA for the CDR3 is TGTGCCAGCAGCTTGTCGACAGTTTCTGGAGATACGCAGTATTTT.

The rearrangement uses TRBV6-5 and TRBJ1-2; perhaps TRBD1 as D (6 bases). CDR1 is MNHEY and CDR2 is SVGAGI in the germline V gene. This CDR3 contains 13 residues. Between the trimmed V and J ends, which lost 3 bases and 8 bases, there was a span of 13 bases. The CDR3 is CASSYFQGYGYTF. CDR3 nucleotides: TGTGCCAGCAGTTATTTCCAGGGGTACGGCTACACCTTC.

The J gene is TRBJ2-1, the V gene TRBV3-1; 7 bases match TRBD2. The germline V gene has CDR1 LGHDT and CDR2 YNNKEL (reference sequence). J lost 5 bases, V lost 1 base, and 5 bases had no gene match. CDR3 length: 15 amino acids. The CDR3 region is CASSQGGSLNNEQFF. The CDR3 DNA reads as TGTGCCAGCAGCCAAGGCGGGAGCCTAAACAATGAGCAGTTCTTC.

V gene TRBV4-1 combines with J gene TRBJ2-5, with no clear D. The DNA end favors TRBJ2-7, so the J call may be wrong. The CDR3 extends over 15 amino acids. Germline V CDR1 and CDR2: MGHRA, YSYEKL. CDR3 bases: TGCGCCAGCAGCCAAGATCAAGAAGAGTCGTACGAGCAGTACTTC. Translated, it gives CASSQDQEESYEQYF.

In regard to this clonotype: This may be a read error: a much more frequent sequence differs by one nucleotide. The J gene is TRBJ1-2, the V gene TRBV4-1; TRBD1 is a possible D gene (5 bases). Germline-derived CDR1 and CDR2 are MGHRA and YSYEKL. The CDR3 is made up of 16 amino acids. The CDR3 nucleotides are TGCGCCAGCAGCCAAGATAGGGGTGGCGAAAACTATGGCTGCACCTTC. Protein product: CASSQDRGGENYGCTF.

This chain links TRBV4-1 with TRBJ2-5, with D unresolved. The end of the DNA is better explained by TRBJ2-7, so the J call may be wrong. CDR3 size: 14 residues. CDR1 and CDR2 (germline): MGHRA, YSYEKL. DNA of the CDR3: TGCGCCAGCAGCCAAGGCGCCCCCTCGTACGAGCAGTACTTC. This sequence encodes CASSQGAPSYEQYF.

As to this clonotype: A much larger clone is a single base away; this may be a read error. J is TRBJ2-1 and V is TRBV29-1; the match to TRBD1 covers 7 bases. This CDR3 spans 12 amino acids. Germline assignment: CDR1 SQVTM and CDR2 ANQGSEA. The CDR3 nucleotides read TGCAGCGGGGACAGACTCTACAATGAGCGGTTCTTC. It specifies CSGDRLYNERFF.

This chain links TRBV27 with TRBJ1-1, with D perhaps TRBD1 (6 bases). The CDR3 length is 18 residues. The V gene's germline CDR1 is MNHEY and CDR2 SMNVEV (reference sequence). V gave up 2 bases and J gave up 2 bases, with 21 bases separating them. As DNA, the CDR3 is TGTGCCAGCAGTTTAAGCTGGGGGGGCGGGAGACTCAACACTGAAGCTTTCTTT. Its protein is CASSLSWGGGRLNTEAFF.

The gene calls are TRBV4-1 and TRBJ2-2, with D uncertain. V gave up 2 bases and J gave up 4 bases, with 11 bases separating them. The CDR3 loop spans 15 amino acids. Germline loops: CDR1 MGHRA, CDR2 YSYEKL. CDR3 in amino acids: CASSQQDLSTGELFF. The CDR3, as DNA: TGCGCCAGCAGCCAACAGGACCTATCCACCGGGGAGCTGTTTTTT.

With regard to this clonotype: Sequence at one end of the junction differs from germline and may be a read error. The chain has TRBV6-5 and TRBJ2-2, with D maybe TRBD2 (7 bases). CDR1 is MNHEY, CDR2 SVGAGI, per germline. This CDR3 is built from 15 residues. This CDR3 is CASTWTSGSAGELYF. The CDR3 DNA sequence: TGTGCCAGCACCTGGACTAGTGGGAGCGCAGGGGAGCTGTATTTT.

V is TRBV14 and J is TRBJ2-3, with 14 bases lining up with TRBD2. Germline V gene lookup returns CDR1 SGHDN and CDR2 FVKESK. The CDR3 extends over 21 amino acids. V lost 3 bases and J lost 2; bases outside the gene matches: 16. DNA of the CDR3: TGTGCCAGCAGCCATTATTTTTACCCCGGGACTAGCGGGGGTCCCACAGATACGCAGTATTTT. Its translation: CASSHYFYPGTSGGPTDTQYF.

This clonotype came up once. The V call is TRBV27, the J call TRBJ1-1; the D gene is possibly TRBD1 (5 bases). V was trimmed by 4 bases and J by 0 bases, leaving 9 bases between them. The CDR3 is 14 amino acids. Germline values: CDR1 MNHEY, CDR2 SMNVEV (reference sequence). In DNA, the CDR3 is TGTGCCAGCAGTTGGGGCCGGTTGAACACTGAAGCTTTCTTT. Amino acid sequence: CASSWGRLNTEAFF.

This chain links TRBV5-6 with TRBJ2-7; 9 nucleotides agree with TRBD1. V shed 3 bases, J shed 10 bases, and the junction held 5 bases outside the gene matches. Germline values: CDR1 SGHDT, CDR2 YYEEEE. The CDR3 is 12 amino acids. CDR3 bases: TGTGCCAGCAGCTGGGGGACAGGGAGACAGTACTTC. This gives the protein CASSWGTGRQYF.

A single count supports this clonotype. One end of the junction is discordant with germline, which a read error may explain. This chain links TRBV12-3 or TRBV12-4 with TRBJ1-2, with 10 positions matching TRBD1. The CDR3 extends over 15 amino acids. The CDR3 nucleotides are TGTGACAGCAGTTCCCCGACAGGGGGCTTCTATGGCTACACCTTC. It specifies CDSSSPTGGFYGYTF.

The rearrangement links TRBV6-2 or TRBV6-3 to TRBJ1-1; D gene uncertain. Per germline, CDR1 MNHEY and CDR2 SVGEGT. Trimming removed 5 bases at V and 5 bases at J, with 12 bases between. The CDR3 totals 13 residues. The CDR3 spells CASSQTSFTEAFF. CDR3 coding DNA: TGTGCCAGCAGTCAGACATCGTTTACTGAAGCTTTCTTT.

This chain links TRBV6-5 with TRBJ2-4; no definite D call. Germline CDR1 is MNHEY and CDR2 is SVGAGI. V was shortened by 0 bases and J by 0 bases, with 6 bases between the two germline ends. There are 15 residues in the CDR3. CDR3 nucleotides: TGTGCCAGCAGTTACTCCCCTCTAGCCAAAAACATTCAGTACTTC. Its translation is CASSYSPLAKNIQYF.

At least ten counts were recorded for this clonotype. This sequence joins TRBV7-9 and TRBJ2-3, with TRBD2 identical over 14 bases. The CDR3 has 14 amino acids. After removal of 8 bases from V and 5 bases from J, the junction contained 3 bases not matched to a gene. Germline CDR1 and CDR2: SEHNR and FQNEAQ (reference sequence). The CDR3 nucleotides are TGTGCCAGCCCTGGGACTAGCGGGAGAGATACGCAGTATTTT. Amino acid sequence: CASPGTSGRDTQYF.

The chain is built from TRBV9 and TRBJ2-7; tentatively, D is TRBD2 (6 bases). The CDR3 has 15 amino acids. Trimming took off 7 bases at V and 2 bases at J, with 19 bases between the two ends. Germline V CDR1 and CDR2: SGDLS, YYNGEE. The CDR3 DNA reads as TGTGCCAGCGGACCTGGATGGGGGGACCCCTACGAGCAGTACTTC. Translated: CASGPGWGDPYEQYF.

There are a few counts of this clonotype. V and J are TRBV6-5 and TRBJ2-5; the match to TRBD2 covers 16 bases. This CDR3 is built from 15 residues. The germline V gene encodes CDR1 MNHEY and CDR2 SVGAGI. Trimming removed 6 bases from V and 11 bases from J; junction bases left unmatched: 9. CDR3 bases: TGTGCCAGCAGGGGGACTAGCGGGGGGGCCAATGAGCAGTACTTC. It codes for CASRGTSGGANEQYF.

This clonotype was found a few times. The CDR3: CASSLESQMISYEQYF. The CDR3 DNA reads TGCGCCAGCAGCTTGGAAAGTCAGATGATTTCCTACGAGCAGTACTTC. The gene calls are TRBV5-1 and TRBJ2-7; D unresolved. The CDR3 contains 16 residues. Trimming pared 0 bases from V and 1 base from J, leaving 14 bases between. CDR1 SGHRS and CDR2 YFSETQ come from the germline V gene.

The CDR3 DNA follows: TGTGCCAGCAGCCAGCAGGGGGGACCCCACACAGATACGCAGTATTTT. Its protein product is CASSQQGGPHTDTQYF. This chain joins TRBV3-1 and TRBJ2-3; TRBD1 might be the D (7 bases). The germline CDR1 and CDR2 sequences are LGHDT and YNNKEL (reference sequence). The CDR3 has 16 amino acids. Trimming took off 3 bases at V and 2 bases at J, with 15 bases between the two ends.